This T cell receptor (beta chain) came from a study of T cells in Graves' hyperthyroidism and ophthalmopathy. RNA transcripts served as the template for amplifying TCR beta CDR3 regions. An initial round of RT-PCR targeting the TCR CDR3 relied on the HTBI primer set. TCRdb analysed the multiplex PCR reads with MiXCR anew, one entry per CDR3 protein. Of about 620,000 distinct CDR3 sequences listed, 15% to 20% were seen once; the top ten hold over 3.5%. Per the germline V gene, CDR1 is DFQATT and CDR2 is SNEGSKA (reference sequence). The CDR3 covers 14 residues. J lost 9 bases, V lost 3 bases, and 11 bases had no gene match. This clonotype was recorded many times.

The rearrangement links TRBV20-1 to TRBJ2-1; 7 bases map to TRBD1. Material: blood. This receptor was identified in a woman aged 30 to 39 with Graves' hyperthyroidism. The CDR3 spells CSASQGQYFAEQFF. The CDR3 DNA reads as TGCAGTGCTAGTCAGGGACAGTACTTCGCTGAGCAGTTCTTC.